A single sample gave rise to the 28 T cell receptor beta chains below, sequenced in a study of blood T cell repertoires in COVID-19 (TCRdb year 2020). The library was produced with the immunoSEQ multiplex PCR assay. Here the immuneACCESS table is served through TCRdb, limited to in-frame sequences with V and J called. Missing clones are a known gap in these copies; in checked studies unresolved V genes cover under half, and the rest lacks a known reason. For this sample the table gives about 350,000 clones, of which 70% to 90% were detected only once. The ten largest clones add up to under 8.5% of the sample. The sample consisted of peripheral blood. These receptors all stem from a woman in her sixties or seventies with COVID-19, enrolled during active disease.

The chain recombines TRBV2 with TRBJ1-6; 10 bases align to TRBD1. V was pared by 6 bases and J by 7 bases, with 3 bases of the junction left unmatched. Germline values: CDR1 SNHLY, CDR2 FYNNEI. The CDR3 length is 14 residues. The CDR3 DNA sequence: TGTGCCAGCAGGACAGGGGGCTGGAATTCACCCCTCCACTTT. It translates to CASRTGGWNSPLHF.

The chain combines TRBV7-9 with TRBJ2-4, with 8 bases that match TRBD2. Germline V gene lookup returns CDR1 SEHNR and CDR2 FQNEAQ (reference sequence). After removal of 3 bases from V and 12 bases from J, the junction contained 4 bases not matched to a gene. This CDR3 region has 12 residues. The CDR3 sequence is CASSFGGGSQYF. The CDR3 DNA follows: TGTGCCAGCAGCTTCGGCGGGGGGAGTCAGTACTTC.

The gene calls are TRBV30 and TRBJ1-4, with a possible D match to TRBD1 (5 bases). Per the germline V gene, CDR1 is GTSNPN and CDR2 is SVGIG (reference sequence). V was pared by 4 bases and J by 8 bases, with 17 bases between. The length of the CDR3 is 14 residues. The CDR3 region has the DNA TGTGCCTGGATTCCCAGTGGGGCCTACGAAAAACTGTTTTTT. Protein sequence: CAWIPSGAYEKLFF.

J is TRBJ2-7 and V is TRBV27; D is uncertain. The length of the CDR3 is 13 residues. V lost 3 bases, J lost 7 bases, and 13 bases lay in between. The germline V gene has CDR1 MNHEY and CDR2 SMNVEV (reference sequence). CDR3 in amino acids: CASSLAASGEQYF. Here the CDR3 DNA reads TGTGCCAGCAGTTTGGCGGCCTCGGGTGAGCAGTACTTC.

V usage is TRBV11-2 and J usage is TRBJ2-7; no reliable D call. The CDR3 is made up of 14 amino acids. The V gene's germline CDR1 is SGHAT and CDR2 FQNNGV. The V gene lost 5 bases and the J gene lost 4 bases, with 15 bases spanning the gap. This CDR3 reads CASSPPATRYEQYF. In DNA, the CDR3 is TGTGCCAGCAGCCCCCCGGCCACCAGGTACGAGCAGTACTTC. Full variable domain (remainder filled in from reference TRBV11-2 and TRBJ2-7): EAGVAQSPRYKIIEKRQSVAFWCNPISGHATLYWYQQILGQGPKLLIQFQNNGVVDDSQLPKDRFSAERLKGVDSTLKIQPAKLEDSAVYLCASSPPATRYEQYFGPGTRLTVT.

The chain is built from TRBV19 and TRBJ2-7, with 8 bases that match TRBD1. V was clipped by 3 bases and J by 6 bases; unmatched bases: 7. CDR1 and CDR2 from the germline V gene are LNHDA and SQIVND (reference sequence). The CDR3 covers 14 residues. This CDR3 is CASSMGGTGGEQYF. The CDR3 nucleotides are TGTGCCAGTAGTATGGGCGGGACAGGCGGCGAGCAGTACTTC.

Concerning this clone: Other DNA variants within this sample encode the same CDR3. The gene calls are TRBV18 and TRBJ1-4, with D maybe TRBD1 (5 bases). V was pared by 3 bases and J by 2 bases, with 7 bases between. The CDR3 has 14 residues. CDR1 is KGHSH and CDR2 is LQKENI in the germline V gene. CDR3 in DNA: TGTGCCAGCTCACCCGGGGGGACTAATGAAAAACTGTTTTTT. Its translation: CASSPGGTNEKLFF.

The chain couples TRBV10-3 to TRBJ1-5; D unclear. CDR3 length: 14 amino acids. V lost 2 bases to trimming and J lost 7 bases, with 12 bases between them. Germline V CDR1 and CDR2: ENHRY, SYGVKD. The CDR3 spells CAISENLGRQPQHF. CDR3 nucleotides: TGTGCCATCAGTGAGAACCTCGGGAGACAGCCCCAGCATTTT.

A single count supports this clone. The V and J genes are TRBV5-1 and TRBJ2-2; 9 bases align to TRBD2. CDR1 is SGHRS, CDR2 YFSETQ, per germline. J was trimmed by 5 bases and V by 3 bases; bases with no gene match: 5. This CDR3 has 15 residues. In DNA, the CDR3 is TGCGCCAGCAGCTCGCGGGGGGGCCGAACCGGGGAGCTGTTTTTT. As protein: CASSSRGGRTGELFF.

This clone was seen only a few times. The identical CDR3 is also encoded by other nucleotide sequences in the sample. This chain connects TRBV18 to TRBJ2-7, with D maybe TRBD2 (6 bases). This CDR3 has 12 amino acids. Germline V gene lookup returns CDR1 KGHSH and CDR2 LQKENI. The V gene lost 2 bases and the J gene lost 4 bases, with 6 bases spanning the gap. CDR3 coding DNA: TGTGCCAGCTCACCAGGAGGGTACGAGCAGTACTTC. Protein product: CASSPGGYEQYF.

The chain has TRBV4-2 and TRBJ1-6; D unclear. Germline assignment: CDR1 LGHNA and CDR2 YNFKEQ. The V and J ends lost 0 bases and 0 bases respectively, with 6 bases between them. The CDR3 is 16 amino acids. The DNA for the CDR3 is TGTGCCAGCAGCCAAGAGGGGAGCTCCTATAATTCACCCCTCCACTTT. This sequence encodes CASSQEGSSYNSPLHF.

CDR3 sequence: CASSGSRPQHF. The DNA for the CDR3 is TGTGCCAGCAGCGGTAGTCGGCCCCAGCATTTT. The J gene is TRBJ1-5, the V gene TRBV9; no reliable D call. Trimming took 3 bases from V and 9 from J, leaving 7 bases between them. Germline V gene sequence: CDR1 SGDLS, CDR2 YYNGEE. The CDR3 loop spans 11 amino acids.

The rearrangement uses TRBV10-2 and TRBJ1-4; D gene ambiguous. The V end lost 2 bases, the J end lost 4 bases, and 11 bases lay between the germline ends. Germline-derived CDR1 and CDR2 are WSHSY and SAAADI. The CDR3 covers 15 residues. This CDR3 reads CASSEPSGGNEKLFF. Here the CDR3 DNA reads TGCGCCAGCAGTGAGCCCTCGGGAGGTAATGAAAAACTGTTTTTT.

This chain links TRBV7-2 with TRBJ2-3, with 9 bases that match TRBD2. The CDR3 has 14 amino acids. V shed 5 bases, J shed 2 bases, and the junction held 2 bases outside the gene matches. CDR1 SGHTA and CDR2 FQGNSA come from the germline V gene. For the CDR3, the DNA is TGTGCCAGCAGCCAGCGGGGGGCCACAGATACGCAGTATTTT. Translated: CASSQRGATDTQYF.

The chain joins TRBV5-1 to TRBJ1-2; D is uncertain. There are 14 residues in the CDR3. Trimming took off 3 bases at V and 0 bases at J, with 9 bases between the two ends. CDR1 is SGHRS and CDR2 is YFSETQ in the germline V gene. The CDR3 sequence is CASSSSSSNYGYTF. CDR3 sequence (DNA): TGCGCCAGCAGCTCCTCCAGTTCTAACTATGGCTACACCTTC.

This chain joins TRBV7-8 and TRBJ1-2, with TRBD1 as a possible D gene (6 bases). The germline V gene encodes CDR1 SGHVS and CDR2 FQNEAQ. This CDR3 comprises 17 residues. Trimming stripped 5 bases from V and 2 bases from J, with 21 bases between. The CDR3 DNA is TGTGCCAGCAGCCCCTACCCCCGGGGGGCAAGGAACTATGGCTACACCTTC. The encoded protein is CASSPYPRGARNYGYTF.

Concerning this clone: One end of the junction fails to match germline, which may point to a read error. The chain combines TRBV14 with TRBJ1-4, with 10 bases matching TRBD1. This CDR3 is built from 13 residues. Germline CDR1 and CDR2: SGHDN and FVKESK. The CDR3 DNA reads TGTGCCAGCAGCCATCAAGGGACAGGGGAAGAGATGTTT. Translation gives CASSHQGTGEEMF. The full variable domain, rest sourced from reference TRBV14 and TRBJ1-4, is EAGVTQFPSHSVIEKGQTVTLRCDPISGHDNLYWYRRVMGKEIKFLLHFVKESKQDESGMPNNRFLAERTGGTYSTLKVQPAELEDSGVYFCASSHQGTGEEMFGSGTQLSVL.

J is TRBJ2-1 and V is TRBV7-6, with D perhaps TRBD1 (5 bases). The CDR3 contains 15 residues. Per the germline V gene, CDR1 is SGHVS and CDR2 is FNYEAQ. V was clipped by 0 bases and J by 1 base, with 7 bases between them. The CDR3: CASSLAGQSYNEQFF. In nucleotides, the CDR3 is TGTGCCAGCAGCTTAGCGGGGCAGTCCTACAATGAGCAGTTCTTC.

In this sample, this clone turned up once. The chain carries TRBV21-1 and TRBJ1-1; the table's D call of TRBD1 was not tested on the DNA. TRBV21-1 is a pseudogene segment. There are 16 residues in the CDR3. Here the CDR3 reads CASSKAGGQWGTEAFF. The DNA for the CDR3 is TGTGCCAGCAGCAAAGCCGGTGGACAGTGGGGCACTGAAGCTTTCTTT.

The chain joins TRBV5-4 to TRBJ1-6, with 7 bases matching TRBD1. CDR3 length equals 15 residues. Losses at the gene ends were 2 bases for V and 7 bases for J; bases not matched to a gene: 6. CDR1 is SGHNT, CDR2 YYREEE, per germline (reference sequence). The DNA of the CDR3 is TGTGCCAGCAGCTTAACGGGACAGTCAAATTCACCCCTCCACTTT. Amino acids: CASSLTGQSNSPLHF.

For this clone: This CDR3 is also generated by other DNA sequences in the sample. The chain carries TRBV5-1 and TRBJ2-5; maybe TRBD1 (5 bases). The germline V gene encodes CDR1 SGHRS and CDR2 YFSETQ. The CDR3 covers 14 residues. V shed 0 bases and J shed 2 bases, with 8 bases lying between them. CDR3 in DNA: TGCGCCAGCAGCTTGGGCGGACAACAAGAGACCCAGTACTTC. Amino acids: CASSLGGQQETQYF.

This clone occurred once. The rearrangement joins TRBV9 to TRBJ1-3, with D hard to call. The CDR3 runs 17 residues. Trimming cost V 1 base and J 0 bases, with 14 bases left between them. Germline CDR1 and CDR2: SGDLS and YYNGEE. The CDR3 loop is CASSVSPLSSSGNTIYF. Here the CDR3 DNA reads TGTGCCAGCAGCGTAAGCCCGCTCTCGAGCTCTGGAAACACCATATATTTT.

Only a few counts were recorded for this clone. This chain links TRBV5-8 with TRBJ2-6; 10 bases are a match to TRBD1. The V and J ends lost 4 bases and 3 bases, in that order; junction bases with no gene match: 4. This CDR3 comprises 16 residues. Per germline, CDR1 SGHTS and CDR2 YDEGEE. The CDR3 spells CASSPGQGNGANVLTF. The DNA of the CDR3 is TGTGCCAGCAGCCCGGGACAGGGGAATGGGGCCAACGTCCTGACTTTC.

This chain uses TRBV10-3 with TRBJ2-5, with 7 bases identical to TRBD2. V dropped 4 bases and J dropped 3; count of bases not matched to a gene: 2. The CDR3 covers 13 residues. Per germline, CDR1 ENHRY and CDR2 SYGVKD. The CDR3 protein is CAISGGLEETQYF. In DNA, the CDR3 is TGTGCCATCAGTGGAGGACTAGAAGAGACCCAGTACTTC.

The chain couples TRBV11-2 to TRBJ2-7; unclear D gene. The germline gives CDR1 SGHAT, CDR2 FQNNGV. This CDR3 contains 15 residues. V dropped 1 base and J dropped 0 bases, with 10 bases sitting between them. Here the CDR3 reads CASSLAYGSSYEQYF. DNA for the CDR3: TGTGCCAGCAGCTTAGCCTACGGGTCCTCCTACGAGCAGTACTTC.

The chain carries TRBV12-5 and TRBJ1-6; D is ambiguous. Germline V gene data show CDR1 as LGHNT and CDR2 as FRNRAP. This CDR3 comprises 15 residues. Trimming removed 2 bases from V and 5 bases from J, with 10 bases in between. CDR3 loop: CASGLSRRDNSPLHF. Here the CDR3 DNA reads TGTGCTAGTGGTTTGTCGCGTCGGGATAATTCACCCCTCCACTTT.

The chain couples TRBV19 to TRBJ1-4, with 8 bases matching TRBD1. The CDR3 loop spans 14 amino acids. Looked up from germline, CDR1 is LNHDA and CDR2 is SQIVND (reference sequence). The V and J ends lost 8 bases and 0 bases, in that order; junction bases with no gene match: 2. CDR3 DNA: TGTGCCAGTGCGACAGGGGCAACTAATGAAAAACTGTTTTTT. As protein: CASATGATNEKLFF.

The CDR3 reads CASSSMTGGGQETQYF. The CDR3 DNA follows: TGTGCCAGCAGTTCCATGACAGGGGGCGGTCAAGAGACCCAGTACTTC. The rearrangement uses TRBV2 and TRBJ2-5, with 10 nucleotides matching TRBD1. The V gene's germline CDR1 is SNHLY and CDR2 FYNNEI. The V segment lost 5 bases and the J segment 2 bases; nucleotides outside the gene matches: 8. CDR3 length: 16 residues.